One and the same sample provided the 10 T cell receptor beta chains below, sequenced in a study of cytomegalovirus exposure and HLA in healthy donors. Primers for the PCR totalled 60 Vbeta and 13 Jbeta. Clones were read by immunoSEQ multiplex PCR, and TCRdb kept only the in-frame ones, dropping some. The data show under 90,000 clones, 77% seen once. The sample comprised PBMCs. All receptors come from a man aged 50 to 60 in good health and CMV-seropositive.

J is TRBJ2-1 and V is TRBV4-3; the D gene is possibly TRBD2 (5 bases). V was trimmed by 4 bases and J by 4 bases, leaving 11 bases between them. The CDR3 runs 14 residues. Per the germline V gene, CDR1 is LGHNA and CDR2 is YSLEER. CDR3: CASSPPGYYNEQFF. The DNA of the CDR3 is TGCGCCAGCAGCCCACCGGGATATTACAATGAGCAGTTCTTC.

The gene calls are TRBV4-1 and TRBJ1-2, with a tentative D call TRBD1 (6 bases). The V gene lost 1 base and the J gene lost 0 bases, with 9 bases spanning the gap. The CDR3 has 15 amino acids. The germline CDR1 and CDR2 sequences are MGHRA and YSYEKL. The CDR3 region has the DNA TGCGCCAGCAGCCAAGTGGGGACAACTAACTATGGCTACACCTTC. Translating gives CASSQVGTTNYGYTF.

This clone showed up just a few times. The chain has TRBV5-1 and TRBJ2-7; TRBD1 is a possible D gene (5 bases). Germline values: CDR1 SGHRS, CDR2 YFSETQ. The CDR3 is 13 amino acids. Trimming shortened V by 1 base and J by 5 bases, and 10 bases separated the two germline ends. CDR3 DNA: TGCGCCAGCAGCTTGTTGTCCAGGGACGAGCAGTACTTC. Encoded protein: CASSLLSRDEQYF.

The rearrangement uses TRBV7-3 and TRBJ2-1, with 8 bases matching TRBD2. The V and J ends lost 1 base and 14 bases, in that order; junction bases with no gene match: 4. The CDR3 totals 12 residues. CDR1 and CDR2 from the germline V gene are SGHTA and FQGTGA. In nucleotides, the CDR3 is TGTGCCAGCAGCTTAATGAGCGGGAGAAAGTTCTTC. Protein: CASSLMSGRKFF.

This chain uses TRBV5-1 with TRBJ2-5, with 9 bases fitting TRBD1. Germline CDR1 reads SGHRS; CDR2 reads YFSETQ. The V segment lost 4 bases and the J segment 5 bases; nucleotides outside the gene matches: 12. The CDR3 is 16 residues long. In DNA, the CDR3 is TGCGCCAGCAGCCCGACCGACAGGGGGTCTGGCGAGACCCAGTACTTC. It translates to CASSPTDRGSGETQYF.

DNA of the CDR3: TGCGCCAGCAGCTTGGGGCCACAGGGGGCTTCCGTATATGGCTACACCTTC. Translation gives CASSLGPQGASVYGYTF. The genes are TRBV5-1 and TRBJ1-2; 9 bases are shared with TRBD1. The CDR3 length is 17 residues. CDR1 and CDR2 (germline): SGHRS, YFSETQ. V lost 0 bases to trimming and J lost 5 bases; unmatched junction nucleotides: 11.

In the case of this clone: A junction end diverges from the germline sequence, so it may reflect a read error. CDR3: CSSRRSGTGSETQYF. For the CDR3, the DNA is TGTTCCAGCAGGCGATCCGGGACAGGGTCAGAGACCCAGTACTTC. This chain links TRBV7-9 with TRBJ2-5; 9 positions match TRBD1. The germline V gene has CDR1 SEHNR and CDR2 FQNEAQ (reference sequence). CDR3 length: 15 amino acids. The full variable domain, with the rest looked up from reference TRBV7-9 and TRBJ2-5, is DTGVSQNPRHKITKRGQNVTFRCDPISEHNRLYWYRQTLGQGPEFLTYFQNEAQLEKSRLLSDRFSAERPKGSFSTLEIQRTEQGDSAMYLCSSRRSGTGSETQYFGPGTRLLVL.

This clone was seen a handful of times. The chain combines TRBV4-1 with TRBJ1-4; D not certain. V lost 1 base, J lost 0 bases, and 6 bases lay in between. Germline lookup yields CDR1 MGHRA and CDR2 YSYEKL. The CDR3 length is 15 residues. The CDR3 nucleotides read TGCGCCAGCAGCCAAGTCACAGCAACTAATGAAAAACTGTTTTTT. Residues: CASSQVTATNEKLFF.

The rearrangement links TRBV19 to TRBJ1-1; TRBD1 is a possible D gene (5 bases). The ends were cut back, 3 bases at V and 1 base at J, with 12 bases in the middle. The CDR3 contains 15 residues. Germline V gives CDR1 LNHDA, CDR2 SQIVND (reference sequence). DNA for the CDR3: TGTGCCAGTAGTATCCGACCGGGGGAGAACACTGAAGCTTTCTTT. It encodes CASSIRPGENTEAFF.

In this sample, this clone turned up a few times. The chain has TRBV6-4 and TRBJ1-1; a weak D match, TRBD1 (5 bases). V dropped 8 bases and J dropped 0 bases, with 10 bases sitting between them. The germline gives CDR1 MRHNA, CDR2 SNTAGT. CDR3 length equals 13 residues. Here the CDR3 DNA reads TGTGCCAGCCGGCGACAGTTGAACACTGAAGCTTTCTTT. Protein product: CASRRQLNTEAFF.